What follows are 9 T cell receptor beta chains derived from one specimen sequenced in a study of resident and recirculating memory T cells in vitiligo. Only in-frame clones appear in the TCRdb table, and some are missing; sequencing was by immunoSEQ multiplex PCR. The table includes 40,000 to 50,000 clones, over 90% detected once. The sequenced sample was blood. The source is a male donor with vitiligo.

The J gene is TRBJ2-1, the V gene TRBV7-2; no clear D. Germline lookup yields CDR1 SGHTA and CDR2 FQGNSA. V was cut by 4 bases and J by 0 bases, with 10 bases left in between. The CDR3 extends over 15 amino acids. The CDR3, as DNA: TGTGCCAGCAGCTCGGGTGCGAGCTCCTACAATGAGCAGTTCTTC. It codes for CASSSGASSYNEQFF.

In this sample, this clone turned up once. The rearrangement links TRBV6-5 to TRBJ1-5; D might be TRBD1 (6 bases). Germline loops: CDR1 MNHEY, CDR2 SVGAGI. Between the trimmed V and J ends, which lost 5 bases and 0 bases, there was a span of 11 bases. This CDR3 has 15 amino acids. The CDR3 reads CASSPDSFSNQPQHF. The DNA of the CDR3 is TGTGCCAGCAGTCCGGACAGCTTTAGCAATCAGCCCCAGCATTTT.

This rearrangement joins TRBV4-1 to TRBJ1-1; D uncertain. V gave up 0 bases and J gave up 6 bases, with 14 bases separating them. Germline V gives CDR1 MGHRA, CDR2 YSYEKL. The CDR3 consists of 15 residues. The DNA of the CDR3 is TGCGCCAGCAGCCAAGATCCTCTAGCAGTCGCTGAAGCTTTCTTT. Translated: CASSQDPLAVAEAFF.

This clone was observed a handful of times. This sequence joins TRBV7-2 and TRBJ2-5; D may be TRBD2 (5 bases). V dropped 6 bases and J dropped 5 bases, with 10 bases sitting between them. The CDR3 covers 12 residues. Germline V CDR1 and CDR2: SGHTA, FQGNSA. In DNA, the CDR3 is TGTGCCAGCAGGTCTAGCATCGAGACCCAGTACTTC. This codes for CASRSSIETQYF.

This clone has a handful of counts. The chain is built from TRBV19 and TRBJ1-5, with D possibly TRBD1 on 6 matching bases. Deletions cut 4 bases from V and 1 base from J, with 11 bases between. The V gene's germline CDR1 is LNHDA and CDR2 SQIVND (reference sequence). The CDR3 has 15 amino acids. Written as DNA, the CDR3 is TGTGCCAGTAGTACAAGGACAGACAGCAATCAGCCCCAGCATTTT. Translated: CASSTRTDSNQPQHF.

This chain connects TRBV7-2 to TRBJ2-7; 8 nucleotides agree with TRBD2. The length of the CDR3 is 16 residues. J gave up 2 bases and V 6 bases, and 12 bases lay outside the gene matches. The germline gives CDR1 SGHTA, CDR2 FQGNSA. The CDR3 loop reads CASRLAGDTLAYEQYF. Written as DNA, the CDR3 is TGTGCCAGCAGGCTAGCGGGTGACACGTTAGCCTACGAGCAGTACTTC.

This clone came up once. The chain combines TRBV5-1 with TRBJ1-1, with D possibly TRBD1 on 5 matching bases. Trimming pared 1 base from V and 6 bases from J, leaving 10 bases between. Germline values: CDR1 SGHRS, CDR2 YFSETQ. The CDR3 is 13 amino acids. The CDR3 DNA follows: TGCGCCAGCAGCTTGCCGGAGGGACCTGAAGCTTTCTTT. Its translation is CASSLPEGPEAFF.

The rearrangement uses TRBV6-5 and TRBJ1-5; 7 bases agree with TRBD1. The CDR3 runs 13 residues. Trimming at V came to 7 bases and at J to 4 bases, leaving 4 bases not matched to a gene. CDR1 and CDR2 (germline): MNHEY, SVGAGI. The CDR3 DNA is TGTGCCAGCAAAAGGGGGCTAAATCAGCCCCAGCATTTT. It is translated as CASKRGLNQPQHF.

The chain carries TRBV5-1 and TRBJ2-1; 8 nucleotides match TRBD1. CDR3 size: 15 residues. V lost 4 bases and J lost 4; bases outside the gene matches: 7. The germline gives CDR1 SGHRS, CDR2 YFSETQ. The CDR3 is CASSDRGMTYNEQFF. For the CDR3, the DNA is TGCGCCAGCAGCGACAGGGGTATGACATACAATGAGCAGTTCTTC.